These 18 T cell receptor beta chains were sequenced from one sample in a study of cytomegalovirus exposure and HLA in healthy donors. The repertoire was sequenced with immunoSEQ multiplex PCR; TCRdb's copy has only in-frame clones and lacks some. The sample includes a few hundred thousand clones, roughly 85% of them seen just once. Specimen: PBMCs. The receptor set was obtained from a woman under 30 in good health and CMV-seronegative.

This clone has just one count. J is TRBJ1-5 and V is TRBV28, with 7 bases matching TRBD1. Trimming took 5 bases from V and 5 from J; bases not matched to a gene: 12. Germline CDR1 reads MDHEN; CDR2 reads SYDVKM. This CDR3 region has 16 residues. CDR3 residues: CASSGDSLRADQPQHF. CDR3 coding DNA: TGTGCCAGCAGTGGGGACAGTCTACGAGCCGATCAGCCCCAGCATTTT.

The J gene is TRBJ2-7, the V gene TRBV29-1; possibly TRBD1 for D (6 bases). This CDR3 comprises 14 residues. Germline CDR1 reads SQVTM; CDR2 reads ANQGSEA. Trimming took 6 bases from V and 7 from J, leaving 22 bases between them. The CDR3 DNA follows: TGCAGCGTCTCGGTCGTGGACAGCCCTAAAGAGCAGTACTTC. Amino acid sequence: CSVSVVDSPKEQYF.

This clone was recorded only once. The chain couples TRBV6-4 to TRBJ2-2; TRBD2 matches at 7 bases. Unmatched junction bases numbered 0, after V lost 8 bases and J lost 0 bases. Per the germline V gene, CDR1 is MRHNA and CDR2 is SNTAGT. The CDR3 contains 13 residues. CDR3 amino acids: CASGLANTGELFF. The CDR3 region has the DNA TGTGCCAGCGGACTAGCGAACACCGGGGAGCTGTTTTTT.

The J gene is TRBJ1-1, the V gene TRBV10-3; D possibly corresponds to TRBD1 (5 bases). Germline assignment: CDR1 ENHRY and CDR2 SYGVKD. V lost 4 bases to trimming and J lost 0 bases, with 15 bases between them. The CDR3 runs 16 residues. CDR3 DNA sequence: TGTGCCATCAGTGGACTGCCTTCGGGGGTGAACACTGAAGCTTTCTTT. Encoded protein: CAISGLPSGVNTEAFF.

The V and J genes are TRBV25-1 and TRBJ2-7; 9 bases align to TRBD1. Germline V gives CDR1 MGHDK, CDR2 SYGVNS. The J segment lost 0 bases and the V segment lost 4 bases, leaving 4 bases of the junction unmatched. There are 15 residues in the CDR3. In DNA form, the CDR3 reads TGTGCCAGCAGTGGGGACAGGGCAAGCTCCTACGAGCAGTACTTC. It yields the protein CASSGDRASSYEQYF.

The chain combines TRBV7-2 with TRBJ2-7; 7 bases are shared with TRBD2. CDR1 is SGHTA, CDR2 FQGNSA, per germline. The CDR3 totals 15 residues. V lost 3 bases, J lost 5 bases, and 10 bases stayed unmatched. CDR3 amino acids: CASSFDGGSGNEQYF. CDR3 bases: TGTGCCAGCAGCTTCGATGGCGGGAGTGGCAACGAGCAGTACTTC.

This chain uses TRBV6-4 with TRBJ2-5; 8 nucleotides agree with TRBD2. The CDR3 sequence is 15 residues long. Per the germline V gene, CDR1 is MRHNA and CDR2 is SNTAGT. Losses at the gene ends were 4 bases for V and 4 bases for J; bases not matched to a gene: 8. The CDR3 reads CASSVNGGATETQYF. CDR3 in DNA: TGTGCCAGCAGTGTGAACGGGGGGGCAACAGAGACCCAGTACTTC.

This chain links TRBV18 with TRBJ1-5, with D possibly matching TRBD1 (6 bases). The V end was cut by 2 bases, the J end by 7 bases, with 12 bases between. There are 14 residues in the CDR3. Germline CDR1 is KGHSH and CDR2 is LQKENI. CDR3 sequence: CASSPEGEKQPQHF. CDR3 DNA: TGTGCCAGCTCACCAGAGGGGGAGAAGCAGCCCCAGCATTTT.

This chain links TRBV7-9 with TRBJ1-5; D unclear. Trimming shortened V by 5 bases and J by 0 bases, and 8 bases separated the two germline ends. The CDR3 covers 14 residues. CDR1 and CDR2 from the germline V gene are SEHNR and FQNEAQ (reference sequence). Written as DNA, the CDR3 is TGTGCCAGCAGCCAGGAGGCTAGCAATCAGCCCCAGCATTTT. Translation: CASSQEASNQPQHF.

This chain joins TRBV4-3 and TRBJ2-7; TRBD2 might be the D (6 bases). Germline assignment: CDR1 LGHNA and CDR2 YSLEER. V was clipped by 3 bases and J by 1 base, with 16 bases between them. The CDR3 is 16 amino acids. CDR3 sequence: CASSQATRGRSYEQYF. The CDR3 bases are TGCGCCAGCAGCCAGGCTACTCGGGGGAGGTCCTACGAGCAGTACTTC.

The CDR3: CASSLGDRGSNSPLHF. CDR3 bases: TGTGCCAGCAGCTTGGGGGACAGGGGGTCTAATTCACCCCTCCACTTT. The J gene is TRBJ1-6, the V gene TRBV5-5, with TRBD1 identical over 11 bases. The J segment lost 6 bases and the V segment lost 0 bases, leaving 2 bases of the junction unmatched. CDR1 and CDR2 (germline): SGHKS, YYEKEE (reference sequence). CDR3 length equals 16 residues.

This chain uses TRBV6-4 with TRBJ2-1, with TRBD2 matching 12 bases. The length of the CDR3 is 15 residues. The germline V gene has CDR1 MRHNA and CDR2 SNTAGT. V trimming: 5 bases; J trimming: 5 bases; junction bases outside the gene matches: 4. The CDR3 DNA is TGTGCCAGCAGTCTGACTAGCGGGGGAAACAATGAGCAGTTCTTC. It is translated as CASSLTSGGNNEQFF.

The chain couples TRBV7-9 to TRBJ2-7; 11 bases align to TRBD1. Trimming took 0 bases from V and 0 from J; bases not matched to a gene: 4. The CDR3 is 17 amino acids. Germline V gene data show CDR1 as SEHNR and CDR2 as FQNEAQ (reference sequence). CDR3 residues: CASSLAGQGAVSYEQYF. In DNA form, the CDR3 reads TGTGCCAGCAGCTTAGCCGGACAGGGGGCGGTCTCCTACGAGCAGTACTTC. The whole variable domain, filled in from reference TRBV7-9 and TRBJ2-7, reads DTGVSQNPRHKITKRGQNVTFRCDPISEHNRLYWYRQTLGQGPEFLTYFQNEAQLEKSRLLSDRFSAERPKGSFSTLEIQRTEQGDSAMYLCASSLAGQGAVSYEQYFGPGTRLTVT.

V gene TRBV13 combines with J gene TRBJ2-3; D perhaps matches TRBD2 (6 bases). The CDR3 is 16 amino acids. Germline loops: CDR1 PRHDT, CDR2 FYEKMQ (reference sequence). The V gene lost 4 bases and the J gene lost 5 bases, with 19 bases spanning the gap. CDR3 in DNA: TGTGCCAGCAGCTCTACCGGGACTCCAGCGGGAGATACGCAGTATTTT. Its translation is CASSSTGTPAGDTQYF.

This clone showed up just once. V and J are TRBV7-8 and TRBJ2-3; TRBD2 aligns across 14 bases. The CDR3 totals 17 residues. Germline loops: CDR1 SGHVS, CDR2 FQNEAQ. V lost 5 bases, J lost 13 bases, and 17 bases stayed unmatched. The CDR3: CASSPKKTSGGDIGEYF. The CDR3 DNA is TGTGCCAGCAGCCCTAAGAAGACTAGCGGGGGGGATATAGGGGAGTATTTT.

The chain is built from TRBV28 and TRBJ2-7, with 7 bases fitting TRBD1. V gave up 4 bases and J gave up 4 bases; unmatched junction bases: 7. This CDR3 has 14 residues. CDR1 is MDHEN and CDR2 is SYDVKM in the germline V gene. CDR3 in amino acids: CASSSNRGWYEQYF. The CDR3 DNA follows: TGTGCCAGCAGTTCCAACAGGGGTTGGTACGAGCAGTACTTC. Together with reference TRBV28 and TRBJ2-7, the CDR3 gives the full variable domain: DVKVTQSSRYLVKRTGEKVFLECVQDMDHENMFWYRQDPGLGLRLIYFSYDVKMKEKGDIPEGYSVSREKKERFSLILESASTNQTSMYLCASSSNRGWYEQYFGPGTRLTVT.

The chain combines TRBV28 with TRBJ1-1, with TRBD1 as a possible D gene (6 bases). Germline V lookup: CDR1 MDHEN, CDR2 SYDVKM. V lost 4 bases and J 4 bases, leaving 13 bases between the germline ends. The CDR3 extends over 14 amino acids. The CDR3 region is CASSSQGRATEAFF. The CDR3 DNA is TGTGCCAGCAGTTCACAGGGTAGGGCCACTGAAGCTTTCTTT.

CDR3 sequence (DNA): TGCGCCAGCAGCCGTACAGGGACAGTCTCCTACGAGCAGTACTTC. Its translation is CASSRTGTVSYEQYF. This sequence joins TRBV4-1 and TRBJ2-7; 7 bases match TRBD1. Germline assignment: CDR1 MGHRA and CDR2 YSYEKL. Losses at the gene ends were 4 bases for V and 0 bases for J; bases not matched to a gene: 6. There are 15 residues in the CDR3.